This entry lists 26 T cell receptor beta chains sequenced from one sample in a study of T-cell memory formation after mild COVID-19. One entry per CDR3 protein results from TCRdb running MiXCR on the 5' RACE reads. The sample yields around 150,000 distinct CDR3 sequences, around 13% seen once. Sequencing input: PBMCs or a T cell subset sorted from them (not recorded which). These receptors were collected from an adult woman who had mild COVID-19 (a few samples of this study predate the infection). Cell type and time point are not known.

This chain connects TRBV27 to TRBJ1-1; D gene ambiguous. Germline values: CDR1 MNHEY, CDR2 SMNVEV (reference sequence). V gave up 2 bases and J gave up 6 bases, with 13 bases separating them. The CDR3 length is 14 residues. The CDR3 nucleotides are TGTGCCAGCAGTTTAGGAGGAACAAGGGCTGAAGCTTTCTTT. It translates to CASSLGGTRAEAFF.

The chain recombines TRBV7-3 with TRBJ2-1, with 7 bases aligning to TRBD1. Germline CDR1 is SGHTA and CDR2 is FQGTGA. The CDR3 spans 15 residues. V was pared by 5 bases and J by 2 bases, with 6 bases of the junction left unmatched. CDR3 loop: CASSPSGTAYNEQFF. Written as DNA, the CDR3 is TGTGCCAGCAGCCCCTCCGGGACAGCCTACAATGAGCAGTTCTTC.

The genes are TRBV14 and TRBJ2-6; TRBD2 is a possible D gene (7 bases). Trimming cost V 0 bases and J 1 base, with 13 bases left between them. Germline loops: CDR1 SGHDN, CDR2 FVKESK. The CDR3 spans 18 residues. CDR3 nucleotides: TGTGCCAGCAGCCAAGATAGGGGGGGCGCTTCTGGGGCCAACGTCCTGACTTTC. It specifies CASSQDRGGASGANVLTF.

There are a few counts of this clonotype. The CDR3 DNA reads as TGCAGCGTGGAGGGCGACACTGAAGCTTTCTTT. It yields the protein CSVEGDTEAFF. V usage is TRBV29-1 and J usage is TRBJ1-1; D is ambiguous. V lost 6 bases to trimming and J lost 3 bases, with 8 bases between them. CDR1 and CDR2 from the germline V gene are SQVTM and ANQGSEA. This CDR3 region has 11 residues.

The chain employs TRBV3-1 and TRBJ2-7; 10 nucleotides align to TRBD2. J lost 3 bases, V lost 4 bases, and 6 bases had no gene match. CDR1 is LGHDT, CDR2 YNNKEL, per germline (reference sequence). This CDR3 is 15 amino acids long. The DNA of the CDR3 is TGTGCCAGCAGCCCTAGCGGGGGCACCGGCTACGAGCAGTACTTC. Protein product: CASSPSGGTGYEQYF.

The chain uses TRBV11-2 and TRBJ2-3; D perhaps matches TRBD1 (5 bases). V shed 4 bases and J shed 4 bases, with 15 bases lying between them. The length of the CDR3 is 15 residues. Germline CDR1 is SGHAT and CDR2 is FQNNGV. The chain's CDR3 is CASSSDPQGPDTQYF. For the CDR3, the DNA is TGTGCCAGCAGCTCTGACCCGCAGGGCCCAGATACGCAGTATTTT.

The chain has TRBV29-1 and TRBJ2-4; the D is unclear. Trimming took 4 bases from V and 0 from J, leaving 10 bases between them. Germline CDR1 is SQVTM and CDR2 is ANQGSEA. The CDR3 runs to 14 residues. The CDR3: CSVVGGLAKNIQYF. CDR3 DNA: TGCAGCGTTGTGGGTGGGCTAGCCAAAAACATTCAGTACTTC.

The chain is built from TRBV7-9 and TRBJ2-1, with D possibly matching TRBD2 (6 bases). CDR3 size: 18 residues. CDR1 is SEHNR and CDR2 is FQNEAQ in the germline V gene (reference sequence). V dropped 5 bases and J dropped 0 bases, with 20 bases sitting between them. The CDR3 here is CASSSGRRGLSSYNEQFF. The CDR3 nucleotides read TGTGCCAGCAGCAGCGGCCGGAGGGGCTTGAGCTCCTACAATGAGCAGTTCTTC.

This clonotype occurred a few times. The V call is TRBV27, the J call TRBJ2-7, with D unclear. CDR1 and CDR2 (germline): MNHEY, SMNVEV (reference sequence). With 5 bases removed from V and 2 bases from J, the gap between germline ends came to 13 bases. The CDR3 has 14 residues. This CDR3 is CASSMSDGAYEQYF. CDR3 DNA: TGTGCCAGCAGTATGTCGGACGGCGCCTACGAGCAGTACTTC.

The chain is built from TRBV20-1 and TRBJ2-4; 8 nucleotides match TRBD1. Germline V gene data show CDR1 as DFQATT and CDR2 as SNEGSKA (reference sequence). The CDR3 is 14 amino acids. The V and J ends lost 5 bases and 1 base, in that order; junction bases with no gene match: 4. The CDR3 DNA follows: TGCAGTGCTGACAGGGGCATCGCCAAAAACATTCAGTACTTC. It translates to CSADRGIAKNIQYF.

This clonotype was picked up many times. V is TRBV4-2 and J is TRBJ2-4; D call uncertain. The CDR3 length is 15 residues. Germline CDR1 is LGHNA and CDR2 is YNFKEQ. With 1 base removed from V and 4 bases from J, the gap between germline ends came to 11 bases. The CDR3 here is CASSQVSADKNIQYF. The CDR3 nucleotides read TGTGCCAGCAGCCAAGTTTCGGCAGATAAAAACATTCAGTACTTC.

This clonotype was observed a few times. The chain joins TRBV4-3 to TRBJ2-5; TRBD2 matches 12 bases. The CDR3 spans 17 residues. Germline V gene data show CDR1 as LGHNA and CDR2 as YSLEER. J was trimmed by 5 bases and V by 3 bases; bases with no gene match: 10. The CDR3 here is CASSHAMTSGSQETQYF. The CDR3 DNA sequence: TGCGCCAGCAGCCATGCCATGACTAGCGGGAGCCAGGAGACCCAGTACTTC.

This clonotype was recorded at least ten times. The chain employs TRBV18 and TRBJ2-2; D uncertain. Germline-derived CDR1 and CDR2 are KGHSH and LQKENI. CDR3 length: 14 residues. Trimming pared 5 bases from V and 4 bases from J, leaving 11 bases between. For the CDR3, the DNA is TGTGCCAGCTCAGCGAAAAAGGGCACCGGGGAGCTGTTTTTT. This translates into CASSAKKGTGELFF.

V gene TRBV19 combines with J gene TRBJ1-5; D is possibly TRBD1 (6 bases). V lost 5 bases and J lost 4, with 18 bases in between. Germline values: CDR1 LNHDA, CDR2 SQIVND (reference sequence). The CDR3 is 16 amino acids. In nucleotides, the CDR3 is TGTGCCAGTAGTTCCTCCAGGGGTTTCGGAAATCAGCCCCAGCATTTT. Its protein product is CASSSSRGFGNQPQHF.

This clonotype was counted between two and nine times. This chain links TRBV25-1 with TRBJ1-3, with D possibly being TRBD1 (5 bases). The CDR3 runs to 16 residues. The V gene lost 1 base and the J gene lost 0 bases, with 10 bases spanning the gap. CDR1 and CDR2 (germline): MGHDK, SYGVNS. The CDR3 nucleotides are TGTGCCAGCAGTGAATCCTGGGGGGACTCTGGAAACACCATATATTTT. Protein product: CASSESWGDSGNTIYF.

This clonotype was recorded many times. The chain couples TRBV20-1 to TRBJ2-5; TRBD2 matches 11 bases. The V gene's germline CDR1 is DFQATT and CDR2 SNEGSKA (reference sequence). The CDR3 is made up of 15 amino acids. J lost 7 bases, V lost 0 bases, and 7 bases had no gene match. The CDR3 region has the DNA TGCAGTGCTAGAGAGGGGACTAGCGGCCTCGGGACCCAGTACTTC. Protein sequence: CSAREGTSGLGTQYF.

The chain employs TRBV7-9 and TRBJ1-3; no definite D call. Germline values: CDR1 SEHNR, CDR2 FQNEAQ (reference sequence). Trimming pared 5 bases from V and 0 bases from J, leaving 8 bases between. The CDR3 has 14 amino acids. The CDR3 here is CASSPPNSGNTIYF. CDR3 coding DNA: TGTGCCAGCAGCCCCCCCAACTCTGGAAACACCATATATTTT.

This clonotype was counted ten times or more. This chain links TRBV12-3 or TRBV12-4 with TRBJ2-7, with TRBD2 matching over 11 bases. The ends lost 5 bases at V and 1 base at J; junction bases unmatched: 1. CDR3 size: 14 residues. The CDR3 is CASSPSGGSYEQYF. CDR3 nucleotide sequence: TGTGCCAGCAGTCCTAGCGGGGGGTCCTACGAGCAGTACTTC.

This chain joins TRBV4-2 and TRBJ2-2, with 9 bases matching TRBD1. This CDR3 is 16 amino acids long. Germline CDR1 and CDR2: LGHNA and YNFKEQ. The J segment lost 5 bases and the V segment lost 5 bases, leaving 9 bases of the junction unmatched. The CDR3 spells CASSGRQGERTGELFF. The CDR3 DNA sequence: TGTGCCAGCAGCGGGAGACAGGGGGAAAGGACCGGGGAGCTGTTTTTT.

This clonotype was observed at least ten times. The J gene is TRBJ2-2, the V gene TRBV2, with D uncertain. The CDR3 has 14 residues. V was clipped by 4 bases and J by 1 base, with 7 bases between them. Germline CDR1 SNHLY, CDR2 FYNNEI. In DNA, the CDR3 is TGTGCCAGCAGTGCGTCTATGAACACCGGGGAGCTGTTTTTT. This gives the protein CASSASMNTGELFF.

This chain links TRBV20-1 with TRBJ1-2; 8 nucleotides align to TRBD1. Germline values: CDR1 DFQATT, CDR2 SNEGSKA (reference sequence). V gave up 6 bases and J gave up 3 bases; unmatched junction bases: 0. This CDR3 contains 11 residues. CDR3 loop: CSADRDYGYTF. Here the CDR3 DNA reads TGCAGTGCGGACAGGGACTATGGCTACACCTTC.

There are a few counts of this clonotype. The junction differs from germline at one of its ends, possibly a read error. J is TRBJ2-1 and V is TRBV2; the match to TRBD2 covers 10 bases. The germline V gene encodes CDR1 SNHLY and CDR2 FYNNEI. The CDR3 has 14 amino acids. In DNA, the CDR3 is TGTGCCAGCAGTGGGACTAGCGGCTTGCAAATAAGAGTCTTC. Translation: CASSGTSGLQIRVF.

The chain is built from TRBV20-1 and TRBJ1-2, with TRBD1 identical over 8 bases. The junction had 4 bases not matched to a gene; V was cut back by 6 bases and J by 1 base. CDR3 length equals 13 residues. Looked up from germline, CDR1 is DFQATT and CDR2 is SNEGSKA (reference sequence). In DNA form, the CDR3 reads TGCAGTGCGACGACAGGGGTTAACTATGGCTACACCTTC. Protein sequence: CSATTGVNYGYTF.

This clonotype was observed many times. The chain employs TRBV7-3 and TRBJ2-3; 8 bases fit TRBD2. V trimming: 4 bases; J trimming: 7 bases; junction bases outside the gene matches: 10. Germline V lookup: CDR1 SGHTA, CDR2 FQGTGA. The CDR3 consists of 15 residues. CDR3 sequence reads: CASSSNGGALNTQYF. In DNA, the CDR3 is TGTGCCAGCAGCTCGAACGGGGGGGCCCTTAATACGCAGTATTTT.

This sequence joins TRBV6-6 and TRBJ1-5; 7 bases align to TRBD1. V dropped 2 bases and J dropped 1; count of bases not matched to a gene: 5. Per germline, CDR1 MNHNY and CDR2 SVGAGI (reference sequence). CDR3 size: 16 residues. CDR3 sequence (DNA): TGTGCCAGCAGTTACCCGGACAGGTTAAGCAATCAGCCCCAGCATTTT. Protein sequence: CASSYPDRLSNQPQHF.

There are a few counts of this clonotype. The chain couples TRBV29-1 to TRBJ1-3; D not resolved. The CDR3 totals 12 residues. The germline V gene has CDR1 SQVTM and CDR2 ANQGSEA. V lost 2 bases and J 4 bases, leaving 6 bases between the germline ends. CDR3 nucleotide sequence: TGCAGCGTTGAATTGTCAGGAAACACCATATATTTT. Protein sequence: CSVELSGNTIYF. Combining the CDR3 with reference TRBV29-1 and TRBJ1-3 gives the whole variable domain SAVISQKPSRDICQRGTSLTIQCQVDSQVTMMFWYRQQPGQSLTLIATANQGSEATYESGFVIDKFPISRPNLTFSTLTVSNMSPEDSSIYLCSVELSGNTIYFGEGSWLTVV.